This T cell receptor (beta chain) was retrieved from a study of OX40 agonist ivuxolimab in advanced cancers. General observations from the study: The study observed clonal expansion of CD4+ and CD8+ blood T cells by week 6 at 0.1 to 3.0 mg/kg.

At baseline, cycle 4 day 1, and cycle 7 day 1, blood was sampled. V lost 5 bases and J 8 bases, leaving 15 bases between the germline ends. Germline CDR1 reads GTSNPN; CDR2 reads SVGIG (reference sequence). The CDR3 has 13 residues. Sequenced by immunoSEQ multiplex PCR; TCRdb stores in-frame clones only, minus some. The sample gives about 98,000 clones, 90% to 95% of which show up once; around 0.28% is in the top ten. Regarding this clone: What it binds is not known.

The TCR originated in an adult with an advanced solid tumor such as melanoma, head and neck, liver or kidney cancer. The genes are TRBV30 and TRBJ1-4, with a tentative D call TRBD1 (6 bases). The material was CD4+ or CD8+ T cells sorted from blood, obtained in a trial of the OX40 agonist ivuxolimab. CDR3 sequence reads: CAWSLVGAEKLFF. CDR3 coding DNA: TGTGCCTGGTCACTTGTGGGGGCGGAAAAACTGTTTTTT.